This T cell receptor (beta chain) comes out of a study of T-cell reconstitution after alpha-beta-depleted transplantation in children. Construction of the TCRbeta library involved unique molecular identifiers. TCRdb re-derived calls from the PCR reads in MiXCR, one entry per CDR3 protein. The sample has around 45,000 distinct CDR3 sequences, around 50% seen once; the top ten hold roughly two fifths. Findings and caveats of the study: Newly produced T cells mostly accounted for T-cell counts and diversity one year post-transplant. Surviving recipient T cells and thymic progenitors produced the high day-60 TCRbeta diversity seen in some patients.

The sample holds a few counts of this clonotype. What it binds is not known. The V gene end was trimmed by 4 bases and the J gene end by 3 bases; junction bases not matched to a gene: 14. CDR3 length: 18 residues. The germline gives CDR1 LGHNA, CDR2 YNFKEQ. The sample was peripheral blood, taken before TCRalphabeta/CD19-depleted stem cell transplant. The clonotype originates from a boy younger than two with SCID, due to receive a stem cell transplant. The rearrangement links TRBV4-2 to TRBJ2-1; 8 nucleotides line up with TRBD2. The DNA of the CDR3 is TGTGCCAGCAGCCCATACAAGATGGGGCGGGGGGACTACAATGAGCAGTTCTTC. Its protein product is CASSPYKMGRGDYNEQFF.